In its sample, the clone carrying this T cell receptor beta chain was seen a few times. Its cognate antigen is unknown. Additional DNA sequences in this sample encode the identical CDR3. It was with 60 Vbeta and 13 Jbeta primers that the PCR ran. Assay: immunoSEQ multiplex PCR; the TCRdb copy retains only in-frame clones and omits some. The table records under 100,000 clones, roughly 9.1% of them present only once. In germline, CDR1 is ENHRY, CDR2 SYGVKD. The J segment lost 9 bases and the V segment lost 6 bases, leaving 6 bases of the junction unmatched. The CDR3 is 13 residues long. The data are from a study of cytomegalovirus exposure and HLA in healthy donors. Study-wide results and limits: In a later analysis, compared with equally common non-associated chains, HLA-associated beta chains were more expanded.

The sequencing sample was made of PBMCs. The chain carries TRBV10-3 and TRBJ2-1; 9 bases map to TRBD1. The sequence derives from a man between 60 and 70 years old in good health and CMV-seropositive. The CDR3 nucleotides read TGTGCCATCAGGACAGGGACAGGGCTTGAGCAGTTCTTC. This encodes CAIRTGTGLEQFF.